The count of the clone carrying this T cell receptor (beta chain) is one. Its specificity is not known. This entry comes from a study of vaccination effects on CD4 cells after COVID-19. The data were produced by immunoSEQ multiplex PCR, yet TCRdb's version contains in-frame clones alone and is incomplete. The sample yields about 73,000 clones, approximately 75% seen once. Antigen-specific CD4+ T cells were expanded with viral peptide pools in the ViraFEST assay before sequencing. The culture ran for around 10 days before CD4+ T cells were isolated. All vaccine recipients tested negative for nucleocapsid antibodies and had never contracted SARS-CoV-2 infection. It was with approximately 10 IU/ml IL-2 and 9.5 to 10 ug/ml peptides that a few million PBMC per well were cultured. The V gene's germline CDR1 is SQVTM and CDR2 ANQGSEA. Trimming shortened V by 3 bases and J by 6 bases, and 11 bases separated the two germline ends. The CDR3 is 12 residues long.

This receptor was taken from a human donor who received a COVID-19 vaccine. V gene TRBV29-1 combines with J gene TRBJ1-1; a possible D gene is TRBD1 (6 bases). The specimen was CD4+ T cells from PBMCs cultured with HCoV-NL63 spike peptides, collected before COVID-19 vaccination. The CDR3 protein is CSVDHRESEAFF. The CDR3 coding sequence is TGCAGCGTTGATCACAGGGAATCTGAAGCTTTCTTT.